One and the same sample provided the 14 T cell receptor beta chains below, sequenced in a study of regulatory T cells in long-lasting Graves disease. Described time point: persistent/refractory GD, antithyroid drugs over 5 years with positive TRAb. RNA from PBMCs was the source of the TCR library. For TCR beta, libraries came from iRepertoire HTBI primers and Arm-PCR of CDR3 regions. TCRdb recomputed calls from the multiplex PCR reads with MiXCR, one row per CDR3 protein. The sample has roughly 450,000 distinct CDR3 sequences, 23% seen once. The sample was peripheral blood mononuclear cells (PBMCs), taken when the disease was refractory, from a patient treated with antithyroid drugs. These receptors originate from a female donor with Graves disease.

This clonotype has ten or more counts. The V and J genes are TRBV6-1 and TRBJ1-2; no firm D call. CDR1 and CDR2 (germline): MNHNS, SASEGT. V lost 2 bases to trimming and J lost 2 bases, with 9 bases between them. This CDR3 comprises 14 residues. The CDR3 here is CASSELAENYGYTF. The DNA of the CDR3 is TGTGCCAGCAGTGAATTGGCAGAAAACTATGGCTACACCTTC.

J is TRBJ2-7 and V is TRBV10-3, with 12 bases identical to TRBD2. Germline V gives CDR1 ENHRY, CDR2 SYGVKD. The J segment lost 5 bases and the V segment lost 6 bases, leaving 8 bases of the junction unmatched. The CDR3 sequence is 15 residues long. CDR3 in DNA: TGTGCCATCAGCCAGACTAGCGGGAGCGAGGACGAGCAGTACTTC. Residues: CAISQTSGSEDEQYF.

This clonotype was observed many times. This chain joins TRBV29-1 and TRBJ2-5; tentatively, D is TRBD1 (6 bases). The CDR3 covers 14 residues. The V end was cut by 8 bases, the J end by 5 bases, with 21 bases between. The germline CDR1 and CDR2 sequences are SQVTM and ANQGSEA. The CDR3 coding sequence is TGCAGCATCGCCCGGGGACACCGATCGGAGACCCAGTACTTC. Protein: CSIARGHRSETQYF.

At least ten counts were recorded for this clonotype. The V and J genes are TRBV3-1 and TRBJ2-1, with 8 bases lining up with TRBD2. Germline values: CDR1 LGHDT, CDR2 YNNKEL (reference sequence). The V and J ends lost 4 bases and 1 base, in that order; junction bases with no gene match: 3. This CDR3 comprises 15 residues. DNA for the CDR3: TGTGCCAGCAGCCTTGGACTAGCTTCCTACAATGAGCAGTTCTTC. It codes for CASSLGLASYNEQFF.

This clonotype was detected ten times or more. This chain connects TRBV12-3 or TRBV12-4 to TRBJ1-5; D is unresolved. The CDR3 has 14 amino acids. Trimming removed 4 bases from V and 3 bases from J, with 10 bases in between. For the CDR3, the DNA is TGTGCCAGCAGTTGGTCGGGATCCAATCAGCCCCAGCATTTT. Its protein is CASSWSGSNQPQHF.

In the case of this clonotype: Here the CDR3 omits its conserved ending phenylalanine or tryptophan, so a read error is the likely source. The V call is TRBV2, the J call TRBJ2-7; 8 bases align to TRBD1. V shed 4 bases, J shed 2 bases, and the junction held 7 bases outside the gene matches. The CDR3 extends over 15 amino acids. Germline V lookup: CDR1 SNHLY, CDR2 FYNNEI. CDR3 bases: TGTGCCAGCAGTGCCCGGGACAGGTGGACCTACGAGCAGTACCTC. Protein: CASSARDRWTYEQYL.

CDR3 protein: CASSQGDRDNTEAFF. CDR3 nucleotides: TGCGCCAGCAGCCAAGGGGACAGGGATAACACTGAAGCTTTCTTT. The chain has TRBV4-1 and TRBJ1-1; 9 bases line up with TRBD1. The CDR3 consists of 15 residues. Trimming removed 1 base from V and 2 bases from J; junction bases left unmatched: 2. CDR1 and CDR2 (germline): MGHRA, YSYEKL.

The chain has TRBV7-9 and TRBJ2-1; 8 bases fit TRBD2. Germline assignment: CDR1 SEHNR and CDR2 FQNEAQ (reference sequence). J gave up 3 bases and V 4 bases, and 11 bases lay outside the gene matches. This CDR3 has 17 residues. CDR3 in DNA: TGTGCCAGCAGCTCGGACAAACTAGCGGATAACTACAATGAGCAGTTCTTC. Translated, it gives CASSSDKLADNYNEQFF. The entire variable domain, with the rest obtained from reference TRBV7-9 and TRBJ2-1, is as follows: DTGVSQNPRHKITKRGQNVTFRCDPISEHNRLYWYRQTLGQGPEFLTYFQNEAQLEKSRLLSDRFSAERPKGSFSTLEIQRTEQGDSAMYLCASSSDKLADNYNEQFFGPGTRLTVL.

This clonotype occurred a few times. The CDR3 nucleotides read TGTGCCAGCAGCCAAGATGAAGCCGAAGCTTTCTTT. Translation: CASSQDEAEAFF. The V and J genes are TRBV3-1 and TRBJ1-1, with D unclear. The CDR3 is made up of 12 amino acids. Trimming took 0 bases from V and 8 from J, leaving 7 bases between them. Germline V lookup: CDR1 LGHDT, CDR2 YNNKEL (reference sequence).

This clonotype was counted at least ten times. The V call is TRBV28, the J call TRBJ1-2; D is unclear. The CDR3 is 12 residues long. Germline V gene sequence: CDR1 MDHEN, CDR2 SYDVKM. V dropped 4 bases and J dropped 7 bases, with 10 bases sitting between them. CDR3 nucleotide sequence: TGTGCCAGCAGTTCTACAGATCGTGGCTACACCTTC. Translating gives CASSSTDRGYTF.

The V gene is TRBV5-1, the J gene TRBJ1-3; tentatively, D is TRBD1 (5 bases). This CDR3 spans 19 amino acids. Germline CDR1 SGHRS, CDR2 YFSETQ. The V and J ends lost 0 bases and 0 bases respectively, with 19 bases between them. CDR3 loop: CASSLGGNLWLVSGNTIYF. The CDR3, as DNA: TGCGCCAGCAGCTTGGGGGGGAATTTGTGGTTGGTCTCTGGAAACACCATATATTTT.

This clonotype showed up many times. The chain is built from TRBV28 and TRBJ2-1, with D perhaps TRBD2 (6 bases). Germline values: CDR1 MDHEN, CDR2 SYDVKM. The CDR3 is 15 amino acids. Between the trimmed V and J ends, which lost 6 bases and 6 bases, there was a span of 18 bases. As DNA, the CDR3 is TGTGCCAGCAGCTTAGTGGGGGGTTCTACCAATGAGCAGTTCTTC. Its translation is CASSLVGGSTNEQFF.

This clonotype turned up a few times. The gene calls are TRBV30 and TRBJ1-1, with unresolved D. This CDR3 is 13 amino acids long. CDR1 GTSNPN and CDR2 SVGIG come from the germline V gene (reference sequence). Deletions cut 0 bases from V and 0 bases from J, with 5 bases between. CDR3 protein: CAWSVGMNTEAFF. CDR3 coding DNA: TGTGCCTGGAGTGTCGGAATGAACACTGAAGCTTTCTTT.

This clonotype has a count of ten or more. The chain recombines TRBV2 with TRBJ2-7, with D possibly being TRBD1 (6 bases). This CDR3 has 14 residues. CDR1 is SNHLY, CDR2 FYNNEI, per germline. Trimming pared 4 bases from V and 6 bases from J, leaving 16 bases between. Here the CDR3 reads CASSGQPGDREQYF. The CDR3 DNA reads as TGTGCCAGCAGTGGCCAACCAGGGGACCGCGAGCAGTACTTC.